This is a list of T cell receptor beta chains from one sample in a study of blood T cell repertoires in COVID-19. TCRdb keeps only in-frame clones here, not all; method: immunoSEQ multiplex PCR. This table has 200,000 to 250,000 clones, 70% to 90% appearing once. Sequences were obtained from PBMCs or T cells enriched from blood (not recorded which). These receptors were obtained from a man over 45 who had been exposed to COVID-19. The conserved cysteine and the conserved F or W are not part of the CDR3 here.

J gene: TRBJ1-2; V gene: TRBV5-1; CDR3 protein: ASSLEGPRYGYT
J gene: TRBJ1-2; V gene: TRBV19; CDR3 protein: ASSPPTGYYGYT
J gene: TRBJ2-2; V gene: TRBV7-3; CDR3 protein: ASSPFRPGAGGSGELF
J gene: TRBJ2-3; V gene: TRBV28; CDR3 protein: ASSFRFSTDTQY
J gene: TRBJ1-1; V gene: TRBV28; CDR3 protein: ASIMNTEAF
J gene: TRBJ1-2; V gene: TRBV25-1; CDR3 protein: ASSDPAQGYYGYT
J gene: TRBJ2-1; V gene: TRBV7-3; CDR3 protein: ASSLSSGSGINEQF
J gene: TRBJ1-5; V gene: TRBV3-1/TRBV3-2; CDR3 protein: ASSQGQPWQPQH
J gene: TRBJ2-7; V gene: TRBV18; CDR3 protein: ASSPYSGTGGQYEQY
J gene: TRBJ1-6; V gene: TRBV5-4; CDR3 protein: ASSQRESYNSPLH
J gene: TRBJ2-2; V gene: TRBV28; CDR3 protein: ASSLVGRELF
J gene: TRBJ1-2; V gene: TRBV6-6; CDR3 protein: ASSPRDRPNYGYT
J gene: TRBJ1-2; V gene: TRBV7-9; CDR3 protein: ASRPRQDGYT
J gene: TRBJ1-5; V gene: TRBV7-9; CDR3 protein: ASSLQDNQPQH
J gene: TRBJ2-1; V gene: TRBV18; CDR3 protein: ASSRADREWDNEQF
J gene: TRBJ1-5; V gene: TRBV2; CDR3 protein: ASRGGTANNQPQH
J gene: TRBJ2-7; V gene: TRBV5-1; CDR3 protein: ASSLGQGVDEQY
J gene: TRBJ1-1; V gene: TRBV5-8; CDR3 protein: ASSSPTGWEAF
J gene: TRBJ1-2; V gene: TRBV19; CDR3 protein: ASNSPGTGVSYGYT
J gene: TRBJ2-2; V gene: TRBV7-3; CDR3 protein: ASSLTGGSGRGYNTGELF
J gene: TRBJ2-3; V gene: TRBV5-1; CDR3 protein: ASSYSRGSSDTQY
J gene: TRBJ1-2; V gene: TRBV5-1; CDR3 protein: ASSLFTDSAGYT
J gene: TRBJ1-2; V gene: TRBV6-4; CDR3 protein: ASSADRGYPRDYGYT
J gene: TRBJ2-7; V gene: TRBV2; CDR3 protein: ASTKGDSPPYEQY
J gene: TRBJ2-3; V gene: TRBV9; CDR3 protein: ASSSLSGASTDTQY
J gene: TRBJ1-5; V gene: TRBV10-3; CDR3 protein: AISGGTGDNQPQH
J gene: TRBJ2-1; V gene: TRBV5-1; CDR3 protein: ASSVSRFSGGRNEQF
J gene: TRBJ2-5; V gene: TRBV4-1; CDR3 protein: ASSQRATRATQY
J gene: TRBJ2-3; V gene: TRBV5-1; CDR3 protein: ASSLTSGGVTDTQY
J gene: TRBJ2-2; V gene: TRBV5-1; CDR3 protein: ASSLVLNTGELF
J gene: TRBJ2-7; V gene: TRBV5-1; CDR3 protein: ASSYGQGRSYEQY
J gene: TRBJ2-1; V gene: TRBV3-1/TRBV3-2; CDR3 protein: ASSERAGNEQF
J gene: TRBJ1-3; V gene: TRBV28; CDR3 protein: ASSSPGRGGNTIY
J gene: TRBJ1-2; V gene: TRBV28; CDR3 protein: ASSLGGGEYGYT
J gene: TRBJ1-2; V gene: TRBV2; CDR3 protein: ASSPAPRDYGYT
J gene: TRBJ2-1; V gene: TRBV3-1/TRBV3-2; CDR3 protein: ASSQFLAGEQF
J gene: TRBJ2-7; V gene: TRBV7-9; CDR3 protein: ASSSPGTGYYEQY
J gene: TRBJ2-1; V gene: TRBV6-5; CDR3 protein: ASSSQAGVILYEQF
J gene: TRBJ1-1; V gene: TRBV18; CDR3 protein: ASSPFIGGMNTEAF
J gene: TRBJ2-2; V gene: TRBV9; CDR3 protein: ASSVDPSGESTGELF
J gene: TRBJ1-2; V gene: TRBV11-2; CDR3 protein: ASSLRSGLDVYGYT
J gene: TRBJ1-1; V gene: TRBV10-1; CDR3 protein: ASRRDRGTRAF
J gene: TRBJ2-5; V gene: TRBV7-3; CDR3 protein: ASSADRGRAETQY
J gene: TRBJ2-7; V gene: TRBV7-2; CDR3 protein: ASSRQGVKESYEQY
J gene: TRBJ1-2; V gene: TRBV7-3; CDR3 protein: ASSLRQGDGYT
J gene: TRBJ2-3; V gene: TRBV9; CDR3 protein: ASSVGTGGTDTQY
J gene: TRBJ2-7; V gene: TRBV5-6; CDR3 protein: ASRKAGEATYEQY
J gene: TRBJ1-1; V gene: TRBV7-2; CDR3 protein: ASSNDRNTEAF
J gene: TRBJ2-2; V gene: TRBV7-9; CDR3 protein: ASSFRGPMTGELF
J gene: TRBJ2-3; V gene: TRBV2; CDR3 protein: ASSVRSDAPSTDTQY
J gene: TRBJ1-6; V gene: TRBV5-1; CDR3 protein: ASSLNGGYNSPLH
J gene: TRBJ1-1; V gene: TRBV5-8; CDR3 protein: ASNRLEANTEAF
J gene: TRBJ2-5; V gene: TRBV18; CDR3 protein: ASSRPQGAFGETQY
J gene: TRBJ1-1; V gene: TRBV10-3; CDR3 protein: AIRDRANTEAF
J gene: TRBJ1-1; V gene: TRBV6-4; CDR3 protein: ASSGGPGTGSLSGTEAF